These 13 T cell receptor beta chains came from one sample sequenced in a study of blood T cell repertoires in COVID-19. Clones were read by immunoSEQ multiplex PCR, and TCRdb kept only the in-frame ones, dropping some. The sample has some 260,000 clones; around 89% are singletons. The sequenced material came from peripheral blood. Every receptor here comes from a woman between 40 and 50 years old who had recovered from COVID-19.

V gene TRBV18 combines with J gene TRBJ2-1, with D perhaps TRBD2 (6 bases). Germline V gene sequence: CDR1 KGHSH, CDR2 LQKENI. There are 14 residues in the CDR3. V lost 0 bases, J lost 9 bases, and 12 bases lay in between. CDR3 bases: TGTGCCAGCTCACCACCCGGGCGGGGACCTGAGCAGTTCTTC. This codes for CASSPPGRGPEQFF.

The genes are TRBV7-9 and TRBJ2-3; no definite D call. V was clipped by 5 bases and J by 0 bases, with 6 bases between them. The CDR3 contains 13 residues. CDR1 is SEHNR, CDR2 FQNEAQ, per germline (reference sequence). The CDR3 reads CASSPPSTDTQYF. The CDR3 DNA reads as TGTGCCAGCAGCCCCCCAAGCACAGATACGCAGTATTTT.

The V call is TRBV10-3, the J call TRBJ1-6; maybe TRBD1 (6 bases). The CDR3 has 14 amino acids. V lost 7 bases and J lost 10, with 17 bases in between. Per germline, CDR1 ENHRY and CDR2 SYGVKD. The CDR3 nucleotides read TGTGCCATCACCAAGGGGGGGGTCGGCTCACCCCTCCACTTT. As protein: CAITKGGVGSPLHF.

V gene TRBV5-4 combines with J gene TRBJ1-1; 8 nucleotides align to TRBD1. J was trimmed by 7 bases and V by 3 bases; bases with no gene match: 14. This CDR3 comprises 16 residues. Germline assignment: CDR1 SGHNT and CDR2 YYREEE (reference sequence). The CDR3 protein is CASSSGHPGQALEAFF. CDR3 in DNA: TGTGCCAGCAGCTCAGGACACCCGGGACAGGCCCTTGAAGCTTTCTTT. Full variable domain (outside the CDR3, taken from reference TRBV5-4 and TRBJ1-1): ETGVTQSPTHLIKTRGQQVTLRCSSQSGHNTVSWYQQALGQGPQFIFQYYREEENGRGNFPPRFSGLQFPNYSSELNVNALELDDSALYLCASSSGHPGQALEAFFGQGTRLTVV.

This chain joins TRBV5-4 and TRBJ2-7; 8 nucleotides line up with TRBD2. CDR1 SGHNT and CDR2 YYREEE come from the germline V gene (reference sequence). This CDR3 has 14 amino acids. V was pared by 4 bases and J by 3 bases, with 6 bases of the junction left unmatched. The CDR3 is CASSTGGGSYEQYF. The CDR3 bases are TGTGCCAGCAGCACCGGCGGGGGGAGCTACGAGCAGTACTTC.

The J gene is TRBJ1-2, the V gene TRBV9; maybe TRBD1 (5 bases). The CDR3 loop spans 14 amino acids. V lost 4 bases to trimming and J lost 4 bases, with 14 bases between them. The germline V gene encodes CDR1 SGDLS and CDR2 YYNGEE. The CDR3 sequence is CASSSSTGTYGYTF. The CDR3 DNA follows: TGTGCCAGCAGCTCTTCCACAGGAACCTATGGCTACACCTTC.

The rearrangement uses TRBV20-1 and TRBJ2-2, with 7 bases that match TRBD1. Germline V CDR1 and CDR2: DFQATT, SNEGSKA (reference sequence). The CDR3 has 11 residues. With V trimmed by 5 bases and J by 9 bases, 3 bases remained unmatched. CDR3 sequence (DNA): TGCAGTGCTGAACAGGGGCGGGAGCTGTTTTTT. This encodes CSAEQGRELFF.

This sequence joins TRBV7-3 and TRBJ1-2; TRBD1 aligns across 7 bases. Per the germline V gene, CDR1 is SGHTA and CDR2 is FQGTGA. V shed 5 bases, J shed 5 bases, and the junction held 11 bases outside the gene matches. The CDR3 loop spans 15 amino acids. Here the CDR3 reads CASSPTPGQLYGYTF. The CDR3 DNA reads TGTGCCAGCAGCCCTACCCCGGGACAGTTGTATGGCTACACCTTC.

The rearrangement joins TRBV6-5 to TRBJ2-7, with TRBD2 as a possible D gene (5 bases). The CDR3 covers 15 residues. CDR1 MNHEY and CDR2 SVGAGI come from the germline V gene. The V end was cut by 0 bases, the J end by 4 bases, with 13 bases between. Written as DNA, the CDR3 is TGTGCCAGCAGTTACTCGCCCCCATCGGGATACGAGCAGTACTTC. This codes for CASSYSPPSGYEQYF.

This chain links TRBV28 with TRBJ1-2, with D tentatively TRBD1 (5 bases). Trimming left V 8 bases short and J 8 bases short, with 18 bases between. In germline, CDR1 is MDHEN, CDR2 SYDVKM. This CDR3 is 13 amino acids long. The CDR3 sequence is CASAFGGYGGYTF. As DNA, the CDR3 is TGTGCCAGCGCTTTCGGGGGGTACGGCGGCTACACCTTC.

The rearrangement links TRBV30 to TRBJ2-7; 7 bases are a match to TRBD2. The V gene's germline CDR1 is GTSNPN and CDR2 SVGIG (reference sequence). The CDR3 extends over 15 amino acids. V was clipped by 0 bases and J by 3 bases; unmatched bases: 8. The CDR3 nucleotides read TGTGCCTGGAGTGTAGGTAGCGGGCCTTACTACGAGCAGTACTTC. It specifies CAWSVGSGPYYEQYF. The full variable domain, in which reference TRBV30 and TRBJ2-7 provide the parts outside the CDR3, is SQTIHQWPATLVQPVGSPLSLECTVEGTSNPNLYWYRQAAGRGLQLLFYSVGIGQISSEVPQNLSASRPQDRQFILSSKKLLLSDSGFYLCAWSVGSGPYYEQYFGPGTRLTVT.

Notes on this clone: This specimen includes other DNA sequences encoding the same CDR3. The rearrangement links TRBV9 to TRBJ2-1; TRBD2 aligns across 8 bases. V shed 3 bases and J 1 base; nucleotides not matched to a gene: 3. Germline CDR1 SGDLS, CDR2 YYNGEE. The CDR3 is 15 residues long. This CDR3 is CASSASGSSYNEQFF. In DNA, the CDR3 is TGTGCCAGCAGCGCCAGCGGGAGTTCCTACAATGAGCAGTTCTTC.

The chain carries TRBV6-5 and TRBJ2-3; tentatively, D is TRBD1 (5 bases). Trimming removed 2 bases from V and 2 bases from J, with 14 bases in between. The length of the CDR3 is 16 residues. Germline CDR1 MNHEY, CDR2 SVGAGI. In DNA, the CDR3 is TGTGCCAGCAGTTACCCGGACACTATAAACACAGATACGCAGTATTTT. It yields the protein CASSYPDTINTDTQYF.